These 6 T cell receptor beta chains came from one sample sequenced in a study of shared T cell receptors in the human thymus. Profiling relied on immunoSEQ multiplex PCR, and the TCRdb table lists in-frame clones only, not all of them. The data show about 540,000 clones, with about 84% seen just once and 0.013% held by the top ten. These data were also reused for a study on human thymus T cells.

Input material: thymocytes. The receptor source for this set is a boy under three years old with a congenital heart defect.

This chain links TRBV7-6 with TRBJ2-2, with 10 bases lining up with TRBD2. Germline V gene data show CDR1 as SGHVS and CDR2 as FNYEAQ. Unmatched junction bases numbered 14, after V lost 1 base and J lost 0 bases. CDR3 length equals 21 residues. The DNA of the CDR3 is TGTGCCAGCAGCTTAGGACTCGGGACTAGCGTATACTCCGCGAACACCGGGGAGCTGTTTTTT. Residues: CASSLGLGTSVYSANTGELFF.

The V and J genes are TRBV5-1 and TRBJ2-7; a weak D match, TRBD2 (5 bases). The CDR3 spans 15 residues. Deletions cut 4 bases from V and 2 bases from J, with 16 bases between. Germline CDR1 reads SGHRS; CDR2 reads YFSETQ. The CDR3 DNA reads as TGCGCCAGCAGCCCAGGAGGCTATCGGGCCTACGAGCAGTACTTC. It is translated as CASSPGGYRAYEQYF.

This chain joins TRBV2 and TRBJ1-3; D is uncertain. The germline gives CDR1 SNHLY, CDR2 FYNNEI. With 9 bases removed from V and 4 bases from J, the gap between germline ends came to 10 bases. The CDR3 has 12 residues. The CDR3 DNA follows: TGTGCCAGTCTAAGGAGAGGAAACACCATATATTTT. Translated, it gives CASLRRGNTIYF.

The chain couples TRBV6-5 to TRBJ2-7; a possible D gene is TRBD1 (6 bases). Deletions cut 4 bases from V and 3 bases from J, with 16 bases between. The CDR3 has 15 residues. Germline V gene lookup returns CDR1 MNHEY and CDR2 SVGAGI. CDR3 sequence: CASSSPSRGIYEQYF. CDR3 bases: TGTGCCAGCAGTTCCCCCAGCAGGGGAATCTACGAGCAGTACTTC.

Written as DNA, the CDR3 is TGCGCCAGCAGTGGGACAACTACTGAAGCTTTCTTT. It codes for CASSGTTTEAFF. The chain is built from TRBV10-1 and TRBJ1-1; a possible D gene is TRBD1 (5 bases). From germline, CDR1 is WNHNN and CDR2 SYGVQD (reference sequence). V lost 4 bases and J lost 5, with 8 bases in between. This CDR3 has 12 amino acids.

CDR3 loop: CASSLVKLDRVDEKLFF. CDR3 nucleotide sequence: TGTGCCAGCAGCTTAGTCAAGTTGGACAGGGTGGACGAAAAACTGTTTTTT. The gene calls are TRBV7-9 and TRBJ1-4; 8 nucleotides match TRBD1. This CDR3 has 17 residues. The V segment lost 1 base and the J segment 8 bases; nucleotides outside the gene matches: 12. Per the germline V gene, CDR1 is SEHNR and CDR2 is FQNEAQ (reference sequence).